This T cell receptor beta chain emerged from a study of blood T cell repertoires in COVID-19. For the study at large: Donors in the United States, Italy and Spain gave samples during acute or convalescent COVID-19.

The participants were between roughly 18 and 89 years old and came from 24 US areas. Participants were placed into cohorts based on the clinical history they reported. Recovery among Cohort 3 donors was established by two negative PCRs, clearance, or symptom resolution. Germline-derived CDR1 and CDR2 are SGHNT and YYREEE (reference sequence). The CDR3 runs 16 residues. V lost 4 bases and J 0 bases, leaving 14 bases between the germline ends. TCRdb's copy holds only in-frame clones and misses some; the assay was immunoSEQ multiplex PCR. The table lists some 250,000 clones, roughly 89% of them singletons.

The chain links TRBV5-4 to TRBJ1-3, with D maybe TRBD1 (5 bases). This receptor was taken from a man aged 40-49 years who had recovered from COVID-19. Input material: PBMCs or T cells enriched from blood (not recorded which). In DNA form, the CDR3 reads TGTGCCAGCAGCCCGGGACTTTCGAGCTCTGGAAACACCATATATTTT. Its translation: CASSPGLSSSGNTIYF.